The T cell receptor (beta chain) under discussion was sequenced for a study of blood T cells in healthy people across ages. Overall study findings and caveats: Roughly linear declines in TCR beta diversity per million T cells occurred with age.

Using a J-beta primer mix together with a sample-barcoded 5' primer, a second PCR was run for roughly 6 to 12 cycles. The template-switch adaptor was a 5' adaptor with 12 random nucleotides. It tagged each cDNA molecule. TCRdb analysed the 5' RACE reads with MiXCR anew, one entry per CDR3 protein. Among around 1,900,000 distinct CDR3 sequences, about 39% were seen once, and the ten largest hold approximately 22%. They isolated at least 6 million PBMCs from each sample. For this clonotype: Its antigen is currently unknown.

CDR1 is DFQATT and CDR2 is SNEGSKA in the germline V gene (reference sequence). V gave up 1 base and J gave up 7 bases; unmatched junction bases: 17. The CDR3 loop spans 20 amino acids. This sequence originates from a human donor in good health. Sequenced material: blood. The chain recombines TRBV20-1 with TRBJ2-1; 15 bases match TRBD2. As DNA, the CDR3 is TGCAGTGCTAGAGTGATTGGGACTAGCGGGAGGCCAGTTCGGTTGAATGAGCAGTTCTTC. Encoded protein: CSARVIGTSGRPVRLNEQFF.